This T cell receptor (beta chain) derives from a study of technical replicates of blood from a few donors. The CDR3 is 19 residues long. V was trimmed by 4 bases and J by 0 bases, leaving 22 bases between them. Germline assignment: CDR1 SGHVS and CDR2 FQNEAQ. TCRdb's copy holds only in-frame clones and misses some; the assay was immunoSEQ multiplex PCR. The sample gives roughly 70,000 clones, almost 95% of which show up once; approximately 0.4% is in the top ten. The receptor was derived from a human donor in good health. The source material was T cells isolated from PBMCs. The rearrangement uses TRBV7-8 and TRBJ1-5; D unclear. CDR3 coding DNA: TGTGCCAGCAGCTCCGCCTATATCGGGATAGGATCTAGCAATCAGCCCCAGCATTTT. This codes for CASSSAYIGIGSSNQPQHF.